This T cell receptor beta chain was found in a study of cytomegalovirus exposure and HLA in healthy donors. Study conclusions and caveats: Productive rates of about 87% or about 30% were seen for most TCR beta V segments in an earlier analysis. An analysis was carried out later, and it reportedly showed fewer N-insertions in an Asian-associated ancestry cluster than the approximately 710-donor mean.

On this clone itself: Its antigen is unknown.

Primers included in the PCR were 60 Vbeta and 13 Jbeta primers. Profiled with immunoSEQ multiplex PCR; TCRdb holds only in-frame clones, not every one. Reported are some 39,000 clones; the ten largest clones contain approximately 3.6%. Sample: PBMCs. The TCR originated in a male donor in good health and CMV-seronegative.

Here the CDR3 reads CASSTRRGGTDTQYF. CDR3 in DNA: TGTGCCAGTAGTACACGGCGGGGGGGCACAGATACGCAGTATTTT. V gene TRBV19 combines with J gene TRBJ2-3; 8 nucleotides line up with TRBD2. The germline V gene encodes CDR1 LNHDA and CDR2 SQIVND (reference sequence). This CDR3 has 15 residues. Trimming at V came to 4 bases and at J to 1 base, leaving 4 bases not matched to a gene.